The 14 T cell receptor beta chains below come from one sample, sequenced in a study of OX40 agonist ivuxolimab in advanced cancers. Libraries were prepared by immunoSEQ multiplex PCR; TCRdb keeps only in-frame clonotypes and omits some of them. The sample gives tens of thousands of clones, around 84% of which show up once; around 21% is in the top ten. The sample here was CD4+ or CD8+ T cells sorted from blood, taken in a trial of the OX40 agonist ivuxolimab. The receptors originated from an adult with an advanced solid tumor such as melanoma, head and neck, liver or kidney cancer.

J is TRBJ2-1 and V is TRBV11-1; D might be TRBD2 (6 bases). The CDR3 has 13 amino acids. Germline values: CDR1 SGHAT, CDR2 FQDESV (reference sequence). The V end lost 3 bases, the J end lost 8 bases, and 11 bases lay between the germline ends. DNA for the CDR3: TGTGCCAGCAGCTTTTCGGGGGTTCATGAGCAGTTCTTC. It codes for CASSFSGVHEQFF.

This chain connects TRBV6-5 to TRBJ1-1; D is perhaps TRBD1 (5 bases). This CDR3 has 16 amino acids. Germline V gene lookup returns CDR1 MNHEY and CDR2 SVGAGI. Trimming removed 0 bases from V and 4 bases from J, with 15 bases in between. The CDR3 spells CASSYSRPFRGTEAFF. The CDR3 nucleotides are TGTGCCAGCAGTTACTCAAGACCATTTAGGGGCACTGAAGCTTTCTTT.

Of note for this clone: It may be a read error: a sequence one base away is much more abundant. The same CDR3 is also encoded by other DNA sequences in this sample. The chain recombines TRBV4-3 with TRBJ2-2, with 7 bases matching TRBD2. J lost 6 bases, V lost 0 bases, and 4 bases had no gene match. The CDR3 spans 15 residues. Germline CDR1 reads LGHNA; CDR2 reads YSLEER. CDR3 in DNA: TGCGCCAGCAGCCAAGATCTGGCGGGGGCCGGGGAGCTGTTTTTT. Protein sequence: CASSQDLAGAGELFF.

This sequence joins TRBV27 and TRBJ2-1; D possibly corresponds to TRBD2 (5 bases). Trimming removed 4 bases from V and 2 bases from J, with 9 bases in between. Germline CDR1 reads MNHEY; CDR2 reads SMNVEV (reference sequence). This CDR3 region has 14 residues. In DNA form, the CDR3 reads TGTGCCAGCAGTTCCGCGGGCCCCTACAATGAGCAGTTCTTC. It yields the protein CASSSAGPYNEQFF.

The chain joins TRBV10-1 to TRBJ1-1, with D tentatively TRBD1 (5 bases). V lost 0 bases to trimming and J lost 1 base, with 12 bases between them. The CDR3 sequence is 16 residues long. Germline-derived CDR1 and CDR2 are WNHNN and SYGVQD (reference sequence). For the CDR3, the DNA is TGCGCCAGCAGTGAGTCTTCAGGACATTCGAACACTGAAGCTTTCTTT. The encoded protein is CASSESSGHSNTEAFF.

This clone was observed once. The CDR3 DNA follows: TGTGCCAGCAGCTTACGCCCGGGCGCAAGCTCCTACAATGAGCAGTTCTTC. It specifies CASSLRPGASSYNEQFF. The V and J genes are TRBV7-8 and TRBJ2-1; D unclear. The CDR3 has 17 residues. V was trimmed by 2 bases and J by 0 bases, leaving 14 bases between them. Germline V lookup: CDR1 SGHVS, CDR2 FQNEAQ.

This chain connects TRBV4-2 to TRBJ1-1, with D hard to call. Trimming removed 0 bases at V and 1 base at J, with 15 bases between. The germline gives CDR1 LGHNA, CDR2 YNFKEQ. The CDR3 length is 17 residues. CDR3 protein: CASSQDFVDLQNTEAFF. CDR3 nucleotide sequence: TGTGCCAGCAGCCAAGATTTCGTCGACCTCCAGAACACTGAAGCTTTCTTT.

The J gene is TRBJ2-1, the V gene TRBV5-1; D may be TRBD2 (5 bases). CDR3 length equals 13 residues. Germline V gene lookup returns CDR1 SGHRS and CDR2 YFSETQ. V lost 4 bases and J lost 8, with 13 bases in between. The CDR3, as DNA: TGCGCCAGCAGCCGCCCTCCCGGGGATGAGCAGTTCTTC. Protein: CASSRPPGDEQFF.

The V and J genes are TRBV27 and TRBJ1-2; D might be TRBD1 (5 bases). Germline V lookup: CDR1 MNHEY, CDR2 SMNVEV (reference sequence). This CDR3 has 13 residues. V lost 1 base and J 6 bases, leaving 9 bases between the germline ends. CDR3 in DNA: TGTGCCAGCAGTTTATATGGAGGGGATGGCTACACCTTC. Its protein product is CASSLYGGDGYTF.

The V and J genes are TRBV7-9 and TRBJ1-2; D possibly corresponds to TRBD1 (5 bases). Germline lookup yields CDR1 SEHNR and CDR2 FQNEAQ (reference sequence). The CDR3 runs 15 residues. V dropped 1 base and J dropped 5 bases, with 14 bases sitting between them. For the CDR3, the DNA is TGTGCCAGCAGCTTAGTACAGGTGGCTCTTTATGGCTACACCTTC. It encodes CASSLVQVALYGYTF.

The chain couples TRBV11-1 to TRBJ2-3; unclear D gene. This CDR3 is 17 amino acids long. The germline V gene has CDR1 SGHAT and CDR2 FQDESV (reference sequence). V was shortened by 1 base and J by 6 bases, with 20 bases between the two germline ends. The CDR3 sequence is CASSLDSEWANSDTQYF. Here the CDR3 DNA reads TGTGCCAGCAGCTTAGACTCAGAATGGGCAAACTCGGATACGCAGTATTTT.

V and J are TRBV5-4 and TRBJ2-7, with D possibly matching TRBD2 (5 bases). Trimming stripped 0 bases from V and 7 bases from J, with 8 bases between. The germline V gene has CDR1 SGHNT and CDR2 YYREEE (reference sequence). The CDR3 is made up of 12 amino acids. This CDR3 reads CASSLGTGEQYF. DNA of the CDR3: TGTGCCAGCAGCTTGGGGACGGGGGAGCAGTACTTC.

The rearrangement joins TRBV4-3 to TRBJ2-7; D not certain. CDR3 length equals 15 residues. CDR1 and CDR2 (germline): LGHNA, YSLEER. V dropped 0 bases and J dropped 6 bases, with 15 bases sitting between them. The CDR3 bases are TGCGCCAGCAGCCAAGATCGATATGGGGTACGCGAGCAGTACTTC. It specifies CASSQDRYGVREQYF.

The rearrangement joins TRBV7-9 to TRBJ2-7, with TRBD1 matching 9 bases. J was trimmed by 4 bases and V by 4 bases; bases with no gene match: 8. Germline assignment: CDR1 SEHNR and CDR2 FQNEAQ (reference sequence). The CDR3 has 15 residues. The CDR3 DNA follows: TGTGCCAGCAGCTCCGAAGGACAGGGGCTATACGAGCAGTACTTC. Protein: CASSSEGQGLYEQYF. Looking up the rest from reference TRBV7-9 and TRBJ2-7 gives the full variable domain: DTGVSQNPRHKITKRGQNVTFRCDPISEHNRLYWYRQTLGQGPEFLTYFQNEAQLEKSRLLSDRFSAERPKGSFSTLEIQRTEQGDSAMYLCASSSEGQGLYEQYFGPGTRLTVT.